Reported below is one TCR beta chain. From RNA transcripts, TCR beta CDR3 regions were amplified. In the first-round RT-PCR of the TCR CDR3, the HTBI primer set was used. Via MiXCR, TCRdb re-called the multiplex PCR reads, giving one row per CDR3 protein. The sample shows approximately 530,000 distinct CDR3 sequences, 20% of them seen only once. The data are from a study of T cells in Graves' hyperthyroidism and ophthalmopathy. At the level of the study: Peripheral blood was obtained at initial diagnosis, preceding any treatment.

V was clipped by 3 bases and J by 8 bases; unmatched bases: 7. The CDR3 is made up of 15 amino acids. The sequence was collected from a man in his forties with Graves' ophthalmopathy. The sample was blood. The V call is TRBV12-3 or TRBV12-4, the J call TRBJ2-1, with 10 bases that match TRBD2. The CDR3 sequence is CASSLFSGRKDEQFF. CDR3 coding DNA: TGTGCCAGCAGTTTGTTTAGCGGGAGGAAAGATGAGCAGTTCTTC.